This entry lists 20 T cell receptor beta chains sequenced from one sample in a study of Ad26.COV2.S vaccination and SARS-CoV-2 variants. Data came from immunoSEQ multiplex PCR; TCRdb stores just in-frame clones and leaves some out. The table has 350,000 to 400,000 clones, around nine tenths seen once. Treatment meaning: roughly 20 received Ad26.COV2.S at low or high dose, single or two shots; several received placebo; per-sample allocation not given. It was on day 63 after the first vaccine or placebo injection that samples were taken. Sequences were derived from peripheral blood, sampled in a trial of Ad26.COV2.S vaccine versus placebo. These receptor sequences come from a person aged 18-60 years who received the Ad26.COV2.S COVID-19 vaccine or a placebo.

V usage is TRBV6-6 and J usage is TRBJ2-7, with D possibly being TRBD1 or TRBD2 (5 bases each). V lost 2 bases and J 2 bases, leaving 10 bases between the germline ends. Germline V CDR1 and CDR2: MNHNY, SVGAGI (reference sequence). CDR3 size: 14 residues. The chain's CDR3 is CASSYGRGAYEQYF. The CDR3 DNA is TGTGCCAGCAGTTACGGAAGAGGGGCCTACGAGCAGTACTTC.

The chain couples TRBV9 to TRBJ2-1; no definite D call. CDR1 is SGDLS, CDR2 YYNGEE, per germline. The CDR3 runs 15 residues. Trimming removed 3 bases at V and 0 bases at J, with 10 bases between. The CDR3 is CASSGVVSSYNEQFF. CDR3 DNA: TGTGCCAGCAGCGGCGTCGTTAGCTCCTACAATGAGCAGTTCTTC.

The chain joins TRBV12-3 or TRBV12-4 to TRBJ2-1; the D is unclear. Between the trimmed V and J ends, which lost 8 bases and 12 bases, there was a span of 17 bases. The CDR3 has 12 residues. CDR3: CASSGPRVVQFF. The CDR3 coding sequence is TGTGCCAGCTCTGGCCCAAGGGTTGTGCAGTTCTTC.

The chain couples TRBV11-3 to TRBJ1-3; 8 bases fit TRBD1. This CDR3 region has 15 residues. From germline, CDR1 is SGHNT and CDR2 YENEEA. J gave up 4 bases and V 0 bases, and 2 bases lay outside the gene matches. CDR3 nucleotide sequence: TGTGCCAGCAGCTTAGACGGGACAGGAGGAAACACCATATATTTT. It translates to CASSLDGTGGNTIYF.

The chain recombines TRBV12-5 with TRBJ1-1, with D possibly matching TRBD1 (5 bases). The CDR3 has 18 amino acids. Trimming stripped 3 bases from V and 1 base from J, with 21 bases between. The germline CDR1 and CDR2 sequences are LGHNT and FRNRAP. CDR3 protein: CASGFSPLLLGRNTEAFF. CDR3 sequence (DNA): TGTGCTAGTGGTTTTTCCCCCTTATTGCTGGGGCGGAACACTGAAGCTTTCTTT.

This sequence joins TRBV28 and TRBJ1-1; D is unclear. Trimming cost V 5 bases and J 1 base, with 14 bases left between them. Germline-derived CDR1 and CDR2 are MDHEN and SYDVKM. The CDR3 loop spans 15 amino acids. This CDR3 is CASSPHRQANTEAFF. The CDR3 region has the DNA TGTGCCAGCAGTCCTCACCGGCAGGCGAACACTGAAGCTTTCTTT.

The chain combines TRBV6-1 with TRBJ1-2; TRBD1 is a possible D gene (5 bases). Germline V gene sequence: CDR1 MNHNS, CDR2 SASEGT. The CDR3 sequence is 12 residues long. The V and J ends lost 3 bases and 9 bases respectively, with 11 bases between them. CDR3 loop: CASSDQQARYTF. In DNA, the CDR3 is TGTGCCAGCAGTGATCAACAGGCTCGCTACACCTTC.

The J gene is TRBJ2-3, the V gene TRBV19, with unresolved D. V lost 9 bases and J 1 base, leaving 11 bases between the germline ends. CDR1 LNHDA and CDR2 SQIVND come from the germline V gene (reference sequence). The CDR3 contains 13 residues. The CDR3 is CASGMLGTDTQYF. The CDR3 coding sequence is TGTGCCAGCGGAATGCTGGGCACAGATACGCAGTATTTT.

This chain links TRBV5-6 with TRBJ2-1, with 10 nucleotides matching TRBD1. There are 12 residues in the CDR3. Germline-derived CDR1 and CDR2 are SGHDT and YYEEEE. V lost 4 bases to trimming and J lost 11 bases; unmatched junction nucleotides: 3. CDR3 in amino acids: CASSMDRGKQFF. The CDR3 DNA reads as TGTGCCAGCAGCATGGACAGGGGGAAGCAGTTCTTC. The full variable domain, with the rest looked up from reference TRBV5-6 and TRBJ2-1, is DAGVTQSPTHLIKTRGQQVTLRCSPKSGHDTVSWYQQALGQGPQFIFQYYEEEERQRGNFPDRFSGHQFPNYSSELNVNALLLGDSALYLCASSMDRGKQFFGPGTRLTVL.

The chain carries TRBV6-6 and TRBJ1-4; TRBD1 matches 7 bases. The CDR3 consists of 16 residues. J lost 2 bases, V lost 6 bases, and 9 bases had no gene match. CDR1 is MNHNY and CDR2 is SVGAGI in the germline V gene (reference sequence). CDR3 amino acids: CASRTTGLLTNEKLFF. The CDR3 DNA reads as TGTGCCAGCAGGACGACAGGGTTATTGACTAATGAAAAACTGTTTTTT.

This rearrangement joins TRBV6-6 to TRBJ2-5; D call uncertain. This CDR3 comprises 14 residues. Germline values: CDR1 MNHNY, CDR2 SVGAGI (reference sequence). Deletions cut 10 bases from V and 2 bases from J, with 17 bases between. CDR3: CANTTFDGQETQYF. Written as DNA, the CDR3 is TGTGCCAACACTACGTTTGACGGTCAAGAGACCCAGTACTTC.

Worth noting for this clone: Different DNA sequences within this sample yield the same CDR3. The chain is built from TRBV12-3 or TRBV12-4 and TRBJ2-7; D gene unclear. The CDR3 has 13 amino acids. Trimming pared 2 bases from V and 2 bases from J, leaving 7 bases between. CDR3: CASSLSGPYEQYF. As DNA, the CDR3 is TGTGCCAGCAGTTTATCCGGGCCCTACGAGCAGTACTTC.

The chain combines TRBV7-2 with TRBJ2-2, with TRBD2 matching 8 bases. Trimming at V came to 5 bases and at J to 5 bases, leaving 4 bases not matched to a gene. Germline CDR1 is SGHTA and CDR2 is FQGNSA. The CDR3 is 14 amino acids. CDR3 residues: CASSPGLATGELFF. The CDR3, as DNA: TGTGCCAGCAGCCCTGGACTAGCAACCGGGGAGCTGTTTTTT.

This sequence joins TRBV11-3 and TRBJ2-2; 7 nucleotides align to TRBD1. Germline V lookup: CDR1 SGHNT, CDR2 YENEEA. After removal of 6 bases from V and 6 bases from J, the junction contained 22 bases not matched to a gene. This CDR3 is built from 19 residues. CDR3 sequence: CASSLRDSSTFLFAGELFF. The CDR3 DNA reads TGTGCCAGCAGTCTTCGGGACAGCTCAACTTTCTTATTTGCCGGGGAGCTGTTTTTT.

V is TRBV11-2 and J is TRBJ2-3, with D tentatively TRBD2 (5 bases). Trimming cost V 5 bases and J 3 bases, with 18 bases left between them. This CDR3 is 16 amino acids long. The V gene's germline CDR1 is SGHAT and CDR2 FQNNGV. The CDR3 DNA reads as TGTGCCAGCAGCCTACCAGAGGGTATTTTGACAGATACGCAGTATTTT. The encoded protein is CASSLPEGILTDTQYF.

CDR3 sequence reads: CASSLTIGGSGNTIYF. The CDR3 nucleotides are TGTGCCAGCAGCTTAACCATCGGGGGATCCGGAAACACCATATATTTT. The chain has TRBV7-2 and TRBJ1-3; D is possibly TRBD1 (5 bases). Trimming removed 2 bases from V and 4 bases from J, with 15 bases in between. This CDR3 is built from 16 residues. Germline CDR1 and CDR2: SGHTA and FQGNSA.

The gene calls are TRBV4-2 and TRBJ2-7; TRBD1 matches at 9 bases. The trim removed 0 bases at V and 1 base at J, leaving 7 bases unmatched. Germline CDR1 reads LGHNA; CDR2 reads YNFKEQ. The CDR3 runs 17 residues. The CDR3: CASSQERGTGQSYEQYF. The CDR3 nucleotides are TGTGCCAGCAGCCAAGAAAGGGGGACAGGGCAATCCTACGAGCAGTACTTC.

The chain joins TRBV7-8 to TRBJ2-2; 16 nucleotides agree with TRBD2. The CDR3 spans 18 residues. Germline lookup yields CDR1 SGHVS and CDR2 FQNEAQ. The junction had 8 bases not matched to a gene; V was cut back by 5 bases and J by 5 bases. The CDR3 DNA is TGTGCCAGCAGCCAGGGACTAGCGGGAGGGCTAGGGACCGGGGAGCTGTTTTTT. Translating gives CASSQGLAGGLGTGELFF.

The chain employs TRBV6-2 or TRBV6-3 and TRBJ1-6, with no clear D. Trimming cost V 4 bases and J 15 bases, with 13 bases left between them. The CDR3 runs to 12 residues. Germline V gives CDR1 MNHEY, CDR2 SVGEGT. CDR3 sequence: CASSSRRWVLHF. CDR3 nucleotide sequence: TGTGCCAGCAGTTCTCGGAGGTGGGTCCTCCACTTT.

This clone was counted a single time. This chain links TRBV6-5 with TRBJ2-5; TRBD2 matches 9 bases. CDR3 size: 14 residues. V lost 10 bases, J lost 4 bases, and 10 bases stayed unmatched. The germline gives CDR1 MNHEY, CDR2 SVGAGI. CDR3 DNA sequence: TGTGCCACCCGCGCTAGCGGGATCAGAGAGACCCAGTACTTC. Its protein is CATRASGIRETQYF.